Each of the 8 T cell receptor beta chains below was sequenced from the same sample in a study of CD8 T cell repertoires and HIV-1 epitope variants. Data came from immunoSEQ multiplex PCR; TCRdb stores just in-frame clones and leaves some out. This sample carries some 4,500 clones, around 69% of them seen once, and the ten largest clones take approximately 39%. Their target antigens are unknown. Material: cultured CD8+ T cells derived from PBMCs. The receptor source for this set is a male donor with HIV.

This clone has a handful of counts. The chain carries TRBV5-1 and TRBJ1-2; 11 bases agree with TRBD1. J lost 5 bases, V lost 0 bases, and 12 bases had no gene match. The CDR3 runs 18 residues. Germline CDR1 and CDR2: SGHRS and YFSETQ. For the CDR3, the DNA is TGCGCCAGCAGCTTGGGGACAGGGGGCGGAAAGTTGTCTTATGGCTACACCTTC. Amino acids: CASSLGTGGGKLSYGYTF. Variable domain in full (rest from reference TRBV5-1 and TRBJ1-2): KAGVTQTPRYLIKTRGQQVTLSCSPISGHRSVSWYQQTPGQGLQFLFEYFSETQRNKGNFPGRFSGRQFSNSRSEMNVSTLELGDSALYLCASSLGTGGGKLSYGYTFGSGTRLTVV.

The chain links TRBV6-1 to TRBJ2-7; 8 positions match TRBD2. After removal of 2 bases from V and 7 bases from J, the junction contained 1 base not matched to a gene. The germline gives CDR1 MNHNS, CDR2 SASEGT. The CDR3 consists of 12 residues. The CDR3 loop is CASSERGGEQYF. DNA of the CDR3: TGTGCCAGCAGTGAACGGGGGGGAGAGCAGTACTTC.

This clone appeared a few times. The chain links TRBV5-4 to TRBJ1-2, with D perhaps matching TRBD1 (5 bases). With 2 bases removed from V and 3 bases from J, the gap between germline ends came to 8 bases. CDR1 is SGHNT, CDR2 YYREEE, per germline (reference sequence). The CDR3 is 13 amino acids. The CDR3 DNA sequence: TGTGCCAGCAGCTTTCGGGGGGACTATGGCTACACCTTC. Residues: CASSFRGDYGYTF.

The rearrangement links TRBV10-3 to TRBJ2-5; maybe TRBD1 (6 bases). Near its end, the DNA agrees better with TRBJ2-7, so the J call may be wrong. The CDR3 contains 14 residues. The V gene's germline CDR1 is ENHRY and CDR2 SYGVKD. The CDR3 loop reads CAISGVGDTYEQYF. The DNA of the CDR3 is TGTGCCATCAGTGGGGTCGGGGACACCTACGAGCAGTACTTC.

This clone turned up a few times. The chain couples TRBV28 to TRBJ2-7; possibly TRBD2 for D (6 bases). Germline lookup yields CDR1 MDHEN and CDR2 SYDVKM. The ends were cut back, 2 bases at V and 0 bases at J, with 8 bases in the middle. CDR3 size: 14 residues. The CDR3 DNA sequence: TGTGCCAGCAGTTTACGCGGGAACTCCTACGAGCAGTACTTC. Translating gives CASSLRGNSYEQYF.

This chain uses TRBV28 with TRBJ1-2; weak D call: TRBD1 (5 bases). There are 15 residues in the CDR3. The germline V gene encodes CDR1 MDHEN and CDR2 SYDVKM. Trimming pared 2 bases from V and 5 bases from J, leaving 15 bases between. DNA of the CDR3: TGTGCCAGCAGTTTAAGTGGGGGGGACTTATATGGCTACACCTTC. Translated: CASSLSGGDLYGYTF.

The count of this clone is one. CDR3 in amino acids: CASSPLREDTEAFF. The DNA of the CDR3 is TGTGCCAGCAGTCCACTCCGGGAAGACACTGAAGCTTTCTTT. The chain recombines TRBV6-5 with TRBJ1-1; no definite D call. This CDR3 comprises 14 residues. Between the trimmed V and J ends, which lost 5 bases and 3 bases, there was a span of 13 bases. Germline V gene sequence: CDR1 MNHEY, CDR2 SVGAGI.

V gene TRBV13 combines with J gene TRBJ2-1; a possible D gene is TRBD1 (5 bases). The CDR3 has 16 amino acids. Germline lookup yields CDR1 PRHDT and CDR2 FYEKMQ (reference sequence). V lost 4 bases, J lost 7 bases, and 20 bases lay in between. CDR3: CASSSYRSGYSNEQFF. CDR3 sequence (DNA): TGTGCCAGCAGCTCCTACAGGTCAGGGTATTCGAATGAGCAGTTCTTC. The variable domain in full, with the rest retrieved from reference TRBV13 and TRBJ2-1, is AAGVIQSPRHLIKEKRETATLKCYPIPRHDTVYWYQQGPGQDPQFLISFYEKMQSDKGSIPDRFSAQQFSDYHSELNMSSLELGDSALYFCASSSYRSGYSNEQFFGPGTRLTVL.